These T cell receptor beta chains were read from a single sample in a study of blood T cell repertoires in COVID-19. Libraries were prepared by immunoSEQ multiplex PCR; TCRdb keeps only in-frame clonotypes and omits some of them. Of 30,000 to 40,000 clones listed, about 85% are singletons. Sequenced sample: peripheral blood. The origin of the receptors is a man in his 70s with COVID-19, enrolled during active disease. The CDR3 runs from the conserved cysteine through the conserved F or W. Fields, in order: J gene, CDR3 length, V gene, D gene, clone size, CDR3 protein, CDR3 DNA. The D gene is left open where the match is weak. Clone size is given for some rows only: seen once, a few or many times, or a class if the clone is expanded.

j_gene: TRBJ1-5
len: 15
v_gene: TRBV6-5
d_gene: -
abundance: few
CDR3aa: CASSRGGGYNQPQHF
CDR3nt: TGTGCCAGCAGTCGTGGGGGGGGGTACAATCAGCCCCAGCATTTT

j_gene: TRBJ1-1
len: 13
v_gene: TRBV6-1
d_gene: TRBD1
abundance: -
CDR3aa: CASSETGGSEAFF
CDR3nt: TGTGCCAGCAGTGAAACAGGGGGCTCTGAAGCTTTCTTT

j_gene: TRBJ1-6
len: 15
v_gene: TRBV3-1/TRBV3-2
d_gene: -
abundance: -
CDR3aa: CASSQDDGFNSPLHF
CDR3nt: TGTGCCAGCAGCCAAGATGATGGCTTCAATTCACCCCTCCACTTT

j_gene: TRBJ1-2
len: 13
v_gene: TRBV19
d_gene: -
abundance: once
CDR3aa: CASSLRLIAGYTF
CDR3nt: TGTGCCAGTAGTCTTCGGTTAATTGCTGGCTACACCTTC

j_gene: TRBJ1-1
len: 15
v_gene: TRBV6-1
d_gene: -
abundance: once
CDR3aa: CASSELGSGNTEAFF
CDR3nt: TGTGCCAGCAGTGAACTAGGTTCTGGGAACACTGAAGCTTTCTTT

j_gene: TRBJ2-5
len: 12
v_gene: TRBV28
d_gene: TRBD1
abundance: -
CDR3aa: CASRTGQETQYF
CDR3nt: TGTGCCAGTAGGACAGGCCAAGAGACCCAGTACTTC

j_gene: TRBJ1-3
len: 16
v_gene: TRBV19
d_gene: -
abundance: -
CDR3aa: CASSQRQRLSGNTIYF
CDR3nt: TGTGCCAGTAGTCAACGACAGAGACTCTCTGGAAACACCATATATTTT

j_gene: TRBJ2-5
len: 15
v_gene: TRBV29-1
d_gene: -
abundance: once
CDR3aa: CSVDEQGGSRETQYF
CDR3nt: TGCAGCGTTGATGAACAGGGAGGGTCGCGAGAGACCCAGTACTTC

j_gene: TRBJ1-1
len: 16
v_gene: TRBV5-1
d_gene: -
abundance: few
CDR3aa: CASSPTQGTRGTEAFF
CDR3nt: TGCGCCAGCAGCCCGACCCAGGGAACAAGAGGCACTGAAGCTTTCTTT

j_gene: TRBJ1-3
len: 15
v_gene: TRBV4-3
d_gene: -
abundance: -
CDR3aa: CASRDGGNAGNTIYF
CDR3nt: TGCGCCAGCAGAGATGGCGGAAACGCCGGAAACACCATATATTTT

j_gene: TRBJ1-1
len: 14
v_gene: TRBV18
d_gene: -
abundance: -
CDR3aa: CASSRSGGETEAFF
CDR3nt: TGTGCCAGCTCACGCTCGGGGGGCGAAACTGAAGCTTTCTTT

j_gene: TRBJ1-6
len: 15
v_gene: TRBV24-1
d_gene: -
abundance: -
CDR3aa: CATETRGSYNSPLHF
CDR3nt: TGTGCCACCGAGACAAGGGGCTCTTATAATTCACCCCTCCACTTT

j_gene: TRBJ2-1
len: 16
v_gene: TRBV6-5
d_gene: -
abundance: -
CDR3aa: CASSYSKTGLGGEQFF
CDR3nt: TGTGCCAGCAGTTACTCGAAGACCGGCCTAGGGGGTGAGCAGTTCTTC

j_gene: TRBJ1-5
len: 15
v_gene: TRBV19
d_gene: -
abundance: -
CDR3aa: CASSIGQVGNQPQHF
CDR3nt: TGTGCCAGTAGTATAGGGCAGGTAGGCAATCAGCCCCAGCATTTT

j_gene: TRBJ2-1
len: 19
v_gene: TRBV10-3
d_gene: TRBD2
abundance: -
CDR3aa: CAISEGRTSGTRRYNEQFF
CDR3nt: TGTGCCATCAGTGAGGGGAGGACTAGCGGGACACGGAGGTACAATGAGCAGTTCTTC

j_gene: TRBJ2-1
len: 18
v_gene: TRBV4-3
d_gene: TRBD2
abundance: -
CDR3aa: CASSHDPAWSGRRNEQFF
CDR3nt: TGCGCCAGCAGCCATGACCCTGCTTGGAGCGGGAGGAGGAATGAGCAGTTCTTC

j_gene: TRBJ2-2
len: 13
v_gene: TRBV7-9
d_gene: -
abundance: -
CDR3aa: CASAGRGPGELFF
CDR3nt: TGTGCCAGCGCCGGGCGAGGGCCCGGGGAGCTGTTTTTT

j_gene: TRBJ2-7
len: 14
v_gene: TRBV7-2
d_gene: -
abundance: -
CDR3aa: CASSRPDRSYEQYF
CDR3nt: TGTGCCAGCAGCCGCCCCGACAGATCCTACGAGCAGTACTTC

j_gene: TRBJ1-5
len: 14
v_gene: TRBV6-4
d_gene: TRBD1
abundance: -
CDR3aa: CASSVTGGNQPQHF
CDR3nt: TGTGCCAGCAGTGTGACAGGGGGCAATCAGCCCCAGCATTTT

j_gene: TRBJ1-2
len: 11
v_gene: TRBV28
d_gene: -
abundance: -
CDR3aa: CASKEGGGYTF
CDR3nt: TGTGCCAGCAAGGAAGGCGGTGGCTACACCTTC

j_gene: TRBJ2-3
len: 16
v_gene: TRBV28
d_gene: TRBD2
abundance: once
CDR3aa: CASSWGLAGETDTQYF
CDR3nt: TGTGCCAGCAGTTGGGGACTAGCTGGCGAGACAGATACGCAGTATTTT

j_gene: TRBJ2-1
len: 16
v_gene: TRBV2
d_gene: -
abundance: -
CDR3aa: CARTPRTGSSYNEQFF
CDR3nt: TGTGCCAGAACTCCTCGTACAGGTAGCTCCTACAATGAGCAGTTCTTC

j_gene: TRBJ1-1
len: 15
v_gene: TRBV9
d_gene: TRBD1
abundance: -
CDR3aa: CASSADGQAGLEAFF
CDR3nt: TGTGCCAGCAGCGCGGACGGACAGGCAGGGCTTGAAGCTTTCTTT

j_gene: TRBJ2-2
len: 15
v_gene: TRBV5-4
d_gene: -
abundance: -
CDR3aa: CASSRGTPKTGELFF
CDR3nt: TGTGCCAGCAGCCGCGGGACTCCCAAGACCGGGGAGCTGTTTTTT

j_gene: TRBJ1-2
len: 14
v_gene: TRBV10-3
d_gene: TRBD1
abundance: -
CDR3aa: CAIRPGQGIFGYTF
CDR3nt: TGTGCCATCAGGCCGGGACAGGGTATATTCGGCTACACCTTC